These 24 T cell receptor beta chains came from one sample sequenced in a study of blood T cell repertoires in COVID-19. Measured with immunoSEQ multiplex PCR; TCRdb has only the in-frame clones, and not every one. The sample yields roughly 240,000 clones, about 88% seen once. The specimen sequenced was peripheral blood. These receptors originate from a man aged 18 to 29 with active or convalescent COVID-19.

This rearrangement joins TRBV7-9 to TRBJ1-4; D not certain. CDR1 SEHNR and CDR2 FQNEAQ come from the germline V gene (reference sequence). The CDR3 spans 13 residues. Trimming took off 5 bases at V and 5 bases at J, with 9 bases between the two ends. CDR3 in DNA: TGTGCCAGCAGCCCCCCTCAGAATGAAAAACTGTTTTTT. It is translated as CASSPPQNEKLFF.

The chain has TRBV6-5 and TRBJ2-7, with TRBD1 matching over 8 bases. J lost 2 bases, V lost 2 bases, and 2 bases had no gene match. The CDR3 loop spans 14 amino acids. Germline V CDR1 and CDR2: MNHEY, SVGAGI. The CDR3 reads CASSYTRGPYEQYF. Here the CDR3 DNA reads TGTGCCAGCAGTTACACCAGGGGGCCCTACGAGCAGTACTTC.

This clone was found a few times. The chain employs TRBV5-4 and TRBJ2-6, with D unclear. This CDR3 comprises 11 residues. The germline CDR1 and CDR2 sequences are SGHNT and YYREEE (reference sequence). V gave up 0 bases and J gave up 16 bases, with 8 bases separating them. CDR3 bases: TGTGCCAGCAGCTTGGGACATCTTCTGACTTTC. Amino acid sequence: CASSLGHLLTF. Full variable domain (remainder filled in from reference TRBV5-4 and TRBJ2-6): ETGVTQSPTHLIKTRGQQVTLRCSSQSGHNTVSWYQQALGQGPQFIFQYYREEENGRGNFPPRFSGLQFPNYSSELNVNALELDDSALYLCASSLGHLLTFGAGSRLTVL.

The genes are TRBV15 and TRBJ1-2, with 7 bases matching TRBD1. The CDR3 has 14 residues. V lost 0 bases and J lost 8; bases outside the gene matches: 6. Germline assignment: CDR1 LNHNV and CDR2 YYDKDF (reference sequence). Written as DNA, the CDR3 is TGTGCCACCAGCAGAGAAACAGGGGCGCAAGGCTACACCTTC. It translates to CATSRETGAQGYTF.

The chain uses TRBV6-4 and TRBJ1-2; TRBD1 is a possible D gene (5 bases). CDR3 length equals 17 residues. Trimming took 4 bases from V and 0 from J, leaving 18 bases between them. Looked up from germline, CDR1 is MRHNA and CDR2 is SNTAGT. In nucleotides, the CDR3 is TGTGCCAGCAGTGCATGGGACTTTGAACGCGCTAACTATGGCTACACCTTC. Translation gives CASSAWDFERANYGYTF.

CDR3 bases: TGTGCCAGCGATAAGGCAGGGAACACTGAAGCTTTCTTT. Protein: CASDKAGNTEAFF. The V call is TRBV2, the J call TRBJ1-1; D is unclear. Trimming shortened V by 8 bases and J by 1 base, and 11 bases separated the two germline ends. The CDR3 has 13 amino acids. Germline CDR1 and CDR2: SNHLY and FYNNEI.

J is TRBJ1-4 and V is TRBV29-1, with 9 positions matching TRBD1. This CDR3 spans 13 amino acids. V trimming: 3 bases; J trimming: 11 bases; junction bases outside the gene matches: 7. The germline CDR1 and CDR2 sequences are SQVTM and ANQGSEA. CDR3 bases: TGCAGCGTTGACCGACAGGGGGTAGCCAAACTGTTTTTT. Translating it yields CSVDRQGVAKLFF.

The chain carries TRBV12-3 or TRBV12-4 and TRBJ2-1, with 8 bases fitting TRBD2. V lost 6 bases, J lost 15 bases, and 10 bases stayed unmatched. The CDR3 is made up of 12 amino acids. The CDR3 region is CASRGEAGARFF. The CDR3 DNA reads TGTGCCAGCAGGGGGGAAGCGGGGGCCCGGTTCTTC.

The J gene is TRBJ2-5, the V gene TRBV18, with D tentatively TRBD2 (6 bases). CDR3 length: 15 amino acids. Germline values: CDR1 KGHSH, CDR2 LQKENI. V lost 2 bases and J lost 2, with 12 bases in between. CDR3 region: CASSPLGGAQETQYF. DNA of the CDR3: TGTGCCAGCTCACCATTGGGCGGGGCTCAAGAGACCCAGTACTTC.

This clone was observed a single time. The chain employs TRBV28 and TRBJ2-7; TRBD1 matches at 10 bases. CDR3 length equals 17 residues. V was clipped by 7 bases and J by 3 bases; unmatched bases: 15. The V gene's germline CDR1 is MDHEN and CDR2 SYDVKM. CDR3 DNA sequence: TGTGCCAGCAACGACATTTTTGGGACAGGGGTCGACTACGAGCAGTACTTC. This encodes CASNDIFGTGVDYEQYF.

DNA for the CDR3: TGTGCCAGCAGCGCGGGCCCGCGCGTCTACGAGCAGTACTTC. The encoded protein is CASSAGPRVYEQYF. The chain employs TRBV7-2 and TRBJ2-7; TRBD2 might be the D (5 bases). V gave up 5 bases and J gave up 3 bases, with 14 bases separating them. The CDR3 spans 14 residues. CDR1 and CDR2 from the germline V gene are SGHTA and FQGNSA.

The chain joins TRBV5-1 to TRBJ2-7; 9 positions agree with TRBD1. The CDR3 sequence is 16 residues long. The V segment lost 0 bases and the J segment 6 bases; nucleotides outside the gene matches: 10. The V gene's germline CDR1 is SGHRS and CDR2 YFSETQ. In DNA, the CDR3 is TGCGCCAGCAGCTTGGCCGTGGGACAGGGTATAGGCGAGCAGTACTTC. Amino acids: CASSLAVGQGIGEQYF.

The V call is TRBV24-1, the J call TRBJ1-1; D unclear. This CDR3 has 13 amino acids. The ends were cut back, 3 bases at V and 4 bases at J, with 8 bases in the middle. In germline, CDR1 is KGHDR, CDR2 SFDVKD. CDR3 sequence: CATSDPSGTEAFF. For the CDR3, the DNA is TGTGCCACCAGTGATCCCTCCGGCACTGAAGCTTTCTTT.

CDR3: CASSLALRLAGGGTQYF. The CDR3 coding sequence is TGTGCCAGCAGCTTAGCGCTAAGACTAGCGGGAGGAGGTACGCAGTATTTT. The V call is TRBV7-9, the J call TRBJ2-3, with 13 bases lining up with TRBD2. V lost 0 bases, J lost 8 bases, and 8 bases stayed unmatched. CDR1 is SEHNR and CDR2 is FQNEAQ in the germline V gene (reference sequence). This CDR3 contains 17 residues. The full variable domain, rest sourced from reference TRBV7-9 and TRBJ2-3, is DTGVSQNPRHKITKRGQNVTFRCDPISEHNRLYWYRQTLGQGPEFLTYFQNEAQLEKSRLLSDRFSAERPKGSFSTLEIQRTEQGDSAMYLCASSLALRLAGGGTQYFGPGTRLTVL.

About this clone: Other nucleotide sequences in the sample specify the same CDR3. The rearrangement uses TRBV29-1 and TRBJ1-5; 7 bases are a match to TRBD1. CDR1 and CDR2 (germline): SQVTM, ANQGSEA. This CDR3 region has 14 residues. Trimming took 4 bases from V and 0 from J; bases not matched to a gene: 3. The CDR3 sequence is CSVVGTDSNQPQHF. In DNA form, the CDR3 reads TGCAGCGTTGTGGGGACAGATAGCAATCAGCCCCAGCATTTT.

The CDR3: CASSFTPGQGVGSSYEQYF. CDR3 nucleotide sequence: TGTGCCAGCAGCTTTACACCAGGACAGGGGGTCGGGAGCTCCTACGAGCAGTACTTC. The V gene is TRBV5-5, the J gene TRBJ2-7; 10 positions agree with TRBD1. This CDR3 is 19 amino acids long. Trimming at V came to 2 bases and at J to 0 bases, leaving 14 bases not matched to a gene. Germline CDR1 reads SGHKS; CDR2 reads YYEKEE (reference sequence).

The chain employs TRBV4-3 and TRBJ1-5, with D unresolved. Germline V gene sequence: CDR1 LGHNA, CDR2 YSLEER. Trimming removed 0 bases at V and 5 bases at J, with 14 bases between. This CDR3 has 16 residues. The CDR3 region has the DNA TGCGCCAGCAGCCAAGAACACCGCCTCCCTTATCAGCCCCAGCATTTT. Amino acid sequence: CASSQEHRLPYQPQHF.

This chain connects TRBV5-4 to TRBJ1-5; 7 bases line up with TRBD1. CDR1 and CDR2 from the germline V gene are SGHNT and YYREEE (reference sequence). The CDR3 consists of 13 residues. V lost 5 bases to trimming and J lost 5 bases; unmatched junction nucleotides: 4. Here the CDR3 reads CASSLDRDQPQHF. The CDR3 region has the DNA TGTGCCAGCAGTCTCGACAGGGATCAGCCCCAGCATTTT.

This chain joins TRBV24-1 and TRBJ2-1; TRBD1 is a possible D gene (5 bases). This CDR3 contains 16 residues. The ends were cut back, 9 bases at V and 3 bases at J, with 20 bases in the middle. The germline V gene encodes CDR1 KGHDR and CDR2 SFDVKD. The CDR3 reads CATADSTSKGYNEQFF. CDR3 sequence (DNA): TGTGCCACCGCCGACAGTACCTCGAAGGGCTACAATGAGCAGTTCTTC.

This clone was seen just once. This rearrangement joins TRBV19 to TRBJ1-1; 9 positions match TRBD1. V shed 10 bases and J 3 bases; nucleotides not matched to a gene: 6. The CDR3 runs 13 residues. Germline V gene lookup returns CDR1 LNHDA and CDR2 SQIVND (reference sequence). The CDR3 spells CAIVTGGDTEAFF. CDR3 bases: TGTGCCATTGTGACAGGGGGGGACACTGAAGCTTTCTTT.

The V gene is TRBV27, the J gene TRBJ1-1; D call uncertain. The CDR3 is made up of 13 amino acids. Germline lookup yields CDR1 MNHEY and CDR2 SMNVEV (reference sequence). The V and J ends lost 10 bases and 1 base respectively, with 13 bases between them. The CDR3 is CATSFTENTEAFF. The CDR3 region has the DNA TGTGCCACCTCCTTCACTGAGAACACTGAAGCTTTCTTT.

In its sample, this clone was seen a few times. CDR3 DNA: TGTGCCAGCAGCCAGAGGGTAAACACTGAAGCTTTCTTT. Amino acid sequence: CASSQRVNTEAFF. V gene TRBV7-9 combines with J gene TRBJ1-1; D gene uncertain. Trimming cost V 5 bases and J 2 bases, with 9 bases left between them. CDR3 length: 13 amino acids. Germline loops: CDR1 SEHNR, CDR2 FQNEAQ (reference sequence).

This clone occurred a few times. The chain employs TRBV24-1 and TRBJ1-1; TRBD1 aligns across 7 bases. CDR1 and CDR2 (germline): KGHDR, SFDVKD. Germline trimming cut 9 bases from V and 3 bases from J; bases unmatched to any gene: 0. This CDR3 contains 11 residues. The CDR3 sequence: CATQGDTEAFF. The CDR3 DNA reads TGTGCCACCCAGGGGGACACTGAAGCTTTCTTT.

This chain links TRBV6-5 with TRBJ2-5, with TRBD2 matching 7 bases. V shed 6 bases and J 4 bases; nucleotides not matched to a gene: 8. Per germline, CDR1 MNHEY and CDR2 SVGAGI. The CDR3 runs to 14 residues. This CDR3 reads CASSQASGGETQYF. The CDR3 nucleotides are TGTGCCAGCAGCCAAGCGTCGGGGGGAGAGACCCAGTACTTC.